This TCR beta chain was documented in a study of blood T cell repertoires in COVID-19 (dated by TCRdb to the early 2020s). About the study as a whole: Samples from collaborators originated in the United States, Italy and Spain and spanned both the acute and convalescent phases of COVID-19. The dataset comprised deeply sampled blood TCRbeta repertoires from subjects exposed to, actively infected with, or recovered from COVID-19. The samples were drawn from two sources: the first 160 participants of the ongoing ImmuneRACE study, and approximately 1,300 subjects contributed by 6 global collaborators. The repertoires were released in a freely available public database intended as a resource for research on the immune response to SARS-CoV-2. Sample metadata almost always included a de-identified subject ID, COVID-19 status, age in years and sex. Where HLA class I and class II types were available, the types were taken from metadata supplied by the sample provider, not from assay-based typing. The prospective study material was composed of cDNA or gDNA derived from T cells, B-cell-depleted T cells, or PBMCs. The paper's findings and limits, for the study overall: Clinical and demographic metadata were provided uncurated, with the amount varying by source and participant.

As concerns this clone: What this receptor recognizes is not known. Per-base qualities were not stored, and no clone one base away is much larger.

A second Seattle source provided samples from volunteer blood donors who had recovered from COVID-19. Whole blood was collected in K2EDTA tubes by collaborating institutions according to the institutions' own protocols. For TCRbeta analysis, collaborator samples were shipped as frozen whole blood, as isolated PBMCs, or as DNA extracted from either sample type. The immunoSEQ Assay, a bias-controlled multiplex PCR, was used to amplify TCRbeta CDR3 regions from genomic DNA. Concerning the study's data processing: Nucleated cell counts per sample were estimated from amplification of reference gene primers within the assay. To quantify the absolute abundance of each unique TCRbeta CDR3 rearrangement, sequence reads were collapsed and filtered. Productive Simpson clonality was computed per sample as the square root of Simpson's diversity index over productive rearrangements. What TCRdb holds here is the immuneACCESS table cut down to in-frame rearrangements. Part of the clones is not present; checked against another copy, under half of the missing clones reflect an unresolved V gene, and the others are unexplained. The DNA was the basis for D and trimming; V, J and clone size are from that table. In all, the sample holds 210,000 or so clones, and 87% of those were seen once. Around 12% of the sample goes to the ten largest clones.

In the germline V gene (reference sequence), CDR1 corresponds to GTSNPN and CDR2 to SVGIG. V lost 6 bases and J lost 9 bases; the stretch between them is 11 bases long. Counted from cysteine to phenylalanine, this CDR3 has 11 amino acids. Of all the DNA, just the CDR3 is kept, 33 bases in frame from base 1. The sequenced material came from peripheral blood. The receptor comes from a woman aged 18-29 years who had recovered from COVID-19. In this chain, TRBV30 is recombined with TRBJ2-2; a tentative D call is TRBD2 (6 bases match). The sequenced DNA: TGTGCCTGTTTGGGGGGTCGGGAGCTGTTTTTT. Its translation is CACLGGRELFF.